Sequencing of this T cell receptor beta chain was carried out in a study of Ad26.COV2.S vaccination and SARS-CoV-2 variants. Across the study: Ad26.COV2.S given intramuscularly, once or twice 56 days apart.

This CDR3 has 13 amino acids. The junction had 6 bases not matched to a gene; V was cut back by 6 bases and J by 7 bases. Looked up from germline, CDR1 is MNHEY and CDR2 is SVGAGI. Using immunoSEQ multiplex PCR, the repertoire was profiled, and TCRdb retains in-frame clones only, with some absent. This sample carries roughly 350,000 clones, roughly 87% of them seen once, and the ten largest clones take about 3.4%. General study points: Overall T cell responses may have been underestimated by the analyses of TCR breadth and depth.

The treatment is: some 20 received Ad26.COV2.S at low or high dose, single or two shots; about 5 received placebo; per-sample allocation not given. Collection of samples fell on day 63 after the first vaccine or placebo injection. Comments on this clone: No antigen is known for it.

The sample consisted of peripheral blood, taken in a trial of Ad26.COV2.S vaccine versus placebo. This receptor was obtained from a person aged 18-65 years who received the Ad26.COV2.S COVID-19 vaccine or a placebo. The chain carries TRBV6-5 and TRBJ2-5; 9 nucleotides agree with TRBD2. CDR3 region: CASSSGLAGTQYF. In DNA, the CDR3 is TGTGCCAGCAGCTCGGGACTAGCAGGGACCCAGTACTTC.